The T cell receptor (beta chain) under discussion was sequenced for a study of cytomegalovirus exposure and HLA in healthy donors. Study-wide points: Presence/absence comparisons presumed near-even sequencing depth among donors. The study dropped some indistinguishable V segments, TRBV6-2 and TRBV6-3 among them.

Primers for the PCR totalled 60 Vbeta and 13 Jbeta. Per the original data handling: A follow-up analysis tallied tens of millions of unique TCR beta chains, roughly 11 million shared. Here immunoSEQ multiplex PCR was the method, and the copy in TCRdb shows in-frame clones only, minus some. Clone size and V and J calls were adopted from that table, with D and trimming inferred from the DNA. Of 150,000 to 200,000 clones in the sample, roughly 85% are singletons; the top ten hold approximately 2.2%. The CDR3 spans 17 residues. V was shortened by 2 bases and J by 5 bases, with 21 bases between the two germline ends. CDR1 and CDR2 (germline): GTSNPN, SVGIG (reference sequence). At sampling all donors were nominally healthy, likely with unrecorded immune exposures. With respect to this clone: Its specificity is unknown.

The origin of this receptor is a woman aged 45-65 years in good health and CMV-seronegative. Sequencing was carried out using PBMCs. The genes are TRBV30 and TRBJ1-4; D is possibly TRBD1 (6 bases). The CDR3: CAWSSVNLRGPNEKLFF. The DNA for the CDR3 is TGTGCCTGGAGTTCTGTGAACCTCAGGGGTCCCAATGAAAAACTGTTTTTT. Full variable domain (missing parts from reference TRBV30 and TRBJ1-4): SQTIHQWPATLVQPVGSPLSLECTVEGTSNPNLYWYRQAAGRGLQLLFYSVGIGQISSEVPQNLSASRPQDRQFILSSKKLLLSDSGFYLCAWSSVNLRGPNEKLFFGSGTQLSVL.